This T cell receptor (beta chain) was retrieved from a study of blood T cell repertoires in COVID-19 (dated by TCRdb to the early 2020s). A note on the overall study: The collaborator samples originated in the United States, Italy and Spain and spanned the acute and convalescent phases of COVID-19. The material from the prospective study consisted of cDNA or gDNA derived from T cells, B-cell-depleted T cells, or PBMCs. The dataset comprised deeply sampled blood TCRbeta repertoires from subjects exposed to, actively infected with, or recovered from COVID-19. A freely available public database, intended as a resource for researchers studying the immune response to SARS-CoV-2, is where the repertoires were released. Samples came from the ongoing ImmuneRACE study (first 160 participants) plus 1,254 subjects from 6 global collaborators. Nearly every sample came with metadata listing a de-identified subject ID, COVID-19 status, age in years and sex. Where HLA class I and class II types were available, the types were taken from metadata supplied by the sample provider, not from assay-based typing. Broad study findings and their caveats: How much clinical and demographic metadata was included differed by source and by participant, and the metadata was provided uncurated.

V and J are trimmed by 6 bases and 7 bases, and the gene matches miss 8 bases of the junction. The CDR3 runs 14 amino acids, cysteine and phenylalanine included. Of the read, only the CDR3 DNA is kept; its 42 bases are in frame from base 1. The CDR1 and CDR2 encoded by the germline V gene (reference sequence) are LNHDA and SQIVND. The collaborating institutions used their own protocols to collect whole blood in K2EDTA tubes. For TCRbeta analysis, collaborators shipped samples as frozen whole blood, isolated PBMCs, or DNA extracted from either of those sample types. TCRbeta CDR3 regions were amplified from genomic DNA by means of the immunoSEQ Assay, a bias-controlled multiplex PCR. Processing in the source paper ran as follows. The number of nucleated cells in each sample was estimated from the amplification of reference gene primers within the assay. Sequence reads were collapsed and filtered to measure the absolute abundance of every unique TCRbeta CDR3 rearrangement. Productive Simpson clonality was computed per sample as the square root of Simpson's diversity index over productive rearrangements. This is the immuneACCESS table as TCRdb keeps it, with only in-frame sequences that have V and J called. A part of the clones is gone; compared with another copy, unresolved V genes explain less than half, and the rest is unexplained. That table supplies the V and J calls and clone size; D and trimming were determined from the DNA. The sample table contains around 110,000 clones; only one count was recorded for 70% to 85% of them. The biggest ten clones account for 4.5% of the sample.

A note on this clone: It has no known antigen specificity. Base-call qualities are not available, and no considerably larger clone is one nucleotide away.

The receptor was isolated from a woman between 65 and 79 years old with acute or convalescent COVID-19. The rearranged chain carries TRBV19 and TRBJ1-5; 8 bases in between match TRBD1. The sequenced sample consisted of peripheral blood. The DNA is TGTGCCAGTAGCCCAGACAGGGGTGTCCAGCCCCAGCATTTT. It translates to CASSPDRGVQPQHF.